These 31 T cell receptor beta chains came from one sample sequenced in a study of blood T cell repertoires in COVID-19. Only in-frame clones appear in the TCRdb table, and some are missing; sequencing was by immunoSEQ multiplex PCR. The profile shows about 100,000 clones, about 80% of them singletons. Input material: peripheral blood. All receptors derive from an older woman with acute or convalescent COVID-19.

This rearrangement joins TRBV7-8 to TRBJ2-2; 11 bases are a match to TRBD2. This CDR3 has 16 residues. From germline, CDR1 is SGHVS and CDR2 FQNEAQ. V shed 5 bases, J shed 7 bases, and the junction held 9 bases outside the gene matches. CDR3 nucleotide sequence: TGTGCCAGCAGCGAAACTAGCGGGGGATGGGGCGGGGAGCTGTTTTTT. Translation: CASSETSGGWGGELFF.

This chain joins TRBV7-2 and TRBJ1-5, with 8 bases fitting TRBD1. The CDR3 consists of 16 residues. CDR1 SGHTA and CDR2 FQGNSA come from the germline V gene. With 5 bases clipped from V and 1 base from J, the junction kept 7 bases outside the gene matches. This CDR3 reads CASSRLGQGSNQPQHF. The DNA for the CDR3 is TGTGCCAGCAGCCGCCTAGGACAGGGAAGCAATCAGCCCCAGCATTTT.

J is TRBJ2-2 and V is TRBV7-9; unclear D gene. Germline-derived CDR1 and CDR2 are SEHNR and FQNEAQ (reference sequence). With 6 bases removed from V and 6 bases from J, the gap between germline ends came to 17 bases. This CDR3 has 15 amino acids. CDR3 sequence (DNA): TGTGCCAGCAGGCCTAAAACGGTTTTGGCCGGGGAGCTGTTTTTT. Translated: CASRPKTVLAGELFF. Full variable domain (remainder filled in from reference TRBV7-9 and TRBJ2-2): DTGVSQNPRHKITKRGQNVTFRCDPISEHNRLYWYRQTLGQGPEFLTYFQNEAQLEKSRLLSDRFSAERPKGSFSTLEIQRTEQGDSAMYLCASRPKTVLAGELFFGEGSRLTVL.

V and J are TRBV14 and TRBJ2-5; the match to TRBD2 covers 9 bases. The J segment lost 5 bases and the V segment lost 4 bases, leaving 14 bases of the junction unmatched. The CDR3 runs 17 residues. Germline CDR1 SGHDN, CDR2 FVKESK. The CDR3 DNA reads as TGTGCCAGCAGCCGACTCGAGGGTGCGGGAGGGTCGGAGACCCAGTACTTC. Encoded protein: CASSRLEGAGGSETQYF.

Only one count was recorded for this clone. The chain carries TRBV6-2 or TRBV6-3 and TRBJ2-3; 7 positions agree with TRBD2. The ends lost 5 bases at V and 1 base at J; junction bases unmatched: 6. This CDR3 region has 15 residues. Germline CDR1 reads MNHEY; CDR2 reads SVGEGT. The CDR3 DNA reads as TGTGCCAGCAGTCAGCGGGGATGGGGCACAGATACGCAGTATTTT. Encoded protein: CASSQRGWGTDTQYF.

The chain combines TRBV19 with TRBJ1-1; D might be TRBD1 (6 bases). The CDR3 is 15 residues long. Per germline, CDR1 LNHDA and CDR2 SQIVND (reference sequence). V lost 3 bases and J lost 4, with 15 bases in between. CDR3 nucleotides: TGTGCCAGTAGTATCGGGAACAGGGCGGTCACTGAAGCTTTCTTT. Amino acid sequence: CASSIGNRAVTEAFF.

The CDR3 DNA reads TGTGCCACCTCATCACAGGGGGCGAGGTACGAGCAGTACTTC. Residues: CATSSQGARYEQYF. The chain has TRBV5-4 and TRBJ2-7; TRBD1 matches at 9 bases. Germline V gene lookup returns CDR1 SGHNT and CDR2 YYREEE (reference sequence). V was clipped by 9 bases and J by 4 bases; unmatched bases: 11. The CDR3 length is 14 residues.

J is TRBJ1-3 and V is TRBV6-5; 7 bases align to TRBD1. J lost 3 bases, V lost 6 bases, and 2 bases had no gene match. CDR3 length equals 13 residues. In germline, CDR1 is MNHEY, CDR2 SVGAGI. The CDR3 protein is CASRGGGGNTIYF. The DNA of the CDR3 is TGTGCCAGCAGAGGGGGCGGTGGAAACACCATATATTTT.

The chain links TRBV28 to TRBJ2-3; 7 bases agree with TRBD2. The CDR3 length is 14 residues. After removal of 5 bases from V and 2 bases from J, the junction contained 4 bases not matched to a gene. Germline CDR1 is MDHEN and CDR2 is SYDVKM. The CDR3 nucleotides read TGTGCCAGCAGTGGGGACTATCCCACAGATACGCAGTATTTT. Its protein product is CASSGDYPTDTQYF.

This clone occurred once. The V gene is TRBV19, the J gene TRBJ1-6; D is uncertain. There are 14 residues in the CDR3. The ends were cut back, 3 bases at V and 6 bases at J, with 9 bases in the middle. Germline CDR1 is LNHDA and CDR2 is SQIVND (reference sequence). As DNA, the CDR3 is TGTGCCAGTAGTATCTCTGGGCTTAATTCACCCCTCCACTTT. Translating gives CASSISGLNSPLHF. The whole variable domain, remainder taken from reference TRBV19 and TRBJ1-6, is DGGITQSPKYLFRKEGQNVTLSCEQNLNHDAMYWYRQDPGQGLRLIYYSQIVNDFQKGDIAEGYSVSREKKESFPLTVTSAQKNPTAFYLCASSISGLNSPLHFGNGTRLTVT.

This clone occurred a few times. The rearrangement joins TRBV20-1 to TRBJ1-3; D unclear. The CDR3 totals 11 residues. Germline CDR1 reads DFQATT; CDR2 reads SNEGSKA (reference sequence). V shed 5 bases and J shed 4 bases, with 6 bases lying between them. DNA for the CDR3: TGCAGTGCTTCCGTGGGAAACACCATATATTTT. Translation gives CSASVGNTIYF.

CDR3 loop: CASSSEDSVTSGSYEQYF. CDR3 in DNA: TGTGCCAGCAGTTCAGAGGATTCGGTTACTAGCGGGTCCTACGAGCAGTACTTC. The rearrangement uses TRBV6-2 or TRBV6-3 and TRBJ2-7, with 9 positions matching TRBD2. CDR1 is MNHEY and CDR2 is SVGEGT in the germline V gene. The junction had 14 bases not matched to a gene; V was cut back by 4 bases and J by 1 base. The CDR3 is 18 amino acids.

The J gene is TRBJ2-5, the V gene TRBV6-5, with 7 bases identical to TRBD2. Germline V gives CDR1 MNHEY, CDR2 SVGAGI. The CDR3 loop spans 14 amino acids. Trimming took 7 bases from V and 5 from J; bases not matched to a gene: 10. CDR3 sequence: CASTGMGGMETQYF. CDR3 in DNA: TGTGCCAGCACAGGGATGGGGGGGATGGAGACCCAGTACTTC.

This clone showed up just a few times. This chain joins TRBV29-1 and TRBJ2-1; 10 bases align to TRBD1. This CDR3 contains 13 residues. The V gene's germline CDR1 is SQVTM and CDR2 ANQGSEA. Unmatched junction bases numbered 6, after V lost 8 bases and J lost 5 bases. CDR3 protein: CSPWDRGNNEQFF. The CDR3 region has the DNA TGCAGCCCCTGGGACAGGGGCAACAATGAGCAGTTCTTC.

The chain combines TRBV6-1 with TRBJ2-1, with TRBD2 identical over 8 bases. CDR1 is MNHNS, CDR2 SASEGT, per germline. Unmatched junction bases numbered 10, after V lost 3 bases and J lost 0 bases. The CDR3 length is 18 residues. The CDR3 is CASSDRFGGGSSYNEQFF. The DNA for the CDR3 is TGTGCCAGCAGTGATCGGTTCGGCGGGGGGAGCTCCTACAATGAGCAGTTCTTC.

This clone was counted only a few times. The CDR3 DNA is TGTGCCAGCAGTGATAGCGGGGGGGCGGCAGATACGCAGTATTTT. Its translation is CASSDSGGAADTQYF. V and J are TRBV6-4 and TRBJ2-3, with TRBD2 matching over 11 bases. The V gene's germline CDR1 is MRHNA and CDR2 SNTAGT. V was pared by 3 bases and J by 4 bases, with 3 bases of the junction left unmatched. The CDR3 spans 15 residues.

The chain recombines TRBV5-1 with TRBJ1-4; TRBD1 matches 8 bases. V shed 4 bases and J 8 bases; nucleotides not matched to a gene: 4. Germline V gene data show CDR1 as SGHRS and CDR2 as YFSETQ. The CDR3 is 13 residues long. The DNA of the CDR3 is TGCGCCAGCAGCCGGGGGACAGGAGAAAAACTGTTTTTT. Amino acids: CASSRGTGEKLFF.

The chain couples TRBV18 to TRBJ2-6; the match to TRBD1 covers 7 bases. CDR3 size: 17 residues. Per germline, CDR1 KGHSH and CDR2 LQKENI. V lost 3 bases to trimming and J lost 4 bases; unmatched junction nucleotides: 9. CDR3 coding DNA: TGTGCCAGCTCACCCTCCCAGACAGGGACCGGGGCCAACGTCCTGACTTTC. Amino acid sequence: CASSPSQTGTGANVLTF.

This chain connects TRBV6-2 or TRBV6-3 to TRBJ1-5, with a tentative D call TRBD1 (5 bases). The V gene lost 6 bases and the J gene lost 5 bases, with 14 bases spanning the gap. Per the germline V gene, CDR1 is MNHEY and CDR2 is SVGEGT. The CDR3 has 14 amino acids. In nucleotides, the CDR3 is TGTGCCAGCAGCTTTGTTCAGGGATATCAGCCCCAGCATTTT. It specifies CASSFVQGYQPQHF.

The chain is built from TRBV7-6 and TRBJ1-1; perhaps TRBD1 as D (5 bases). The CDR3 sequence is 14 residues long. The V end was cut by 3 bases, the J end by 0 bases, with 8 bases between. In germline, CDR1 is SGHVS, CDR2 FNYEAQ. CDR3 DNA sequence: TGTGCCAGCAGCTTGCCAGGGATGAACACTGAAGCTTTCTTT. Translating gives CASSLPGMNTEAFF.

V gene TRBV4-3 combines with J gene TRBJ1-5; 8 bases are shared with TRBD1. Looked up from germline, CDR1 is LGHNA and CDR2 is YSLEER. CDR3 size: 15 residues. J was trimmed by 8 bases and V by 0 bases; bases with no gene match: 6. The CDR3 sequence is CASSQESRTGKPQHF. The CDR3, as DNA: TGCGCCAGCAGCCAAGAATCCCGGACAGGGAAGCCCCAGCATTTT.

The gene calls are TRBV18 and TRBJ2-5, with 13 bases that match TRBD2. The V and J ends lost 3 bases and 4 bases, in that order; junction bases with no gene match: 8. The CDR3 sequence is 17 residues long. Germline CDR1 and CDR2: KGHSH and LQKENI. This CDR3 is CASSPRQLAGGLETQYF. In DNA form, the CDR3 reads TGTGCCAGCTCACCGCGCCAACTAGCGGGGGGGCTAGAGACCCAGTACTTC.

The rearrangement joins TRBV28 to TRBJ2-7; D is perhaps TRBD1 (6 bases). Germline lookup yields CDR1 MDHEN and CDR2 SYDVKM. V dropped 5 bases and J dropped 0 bases, with 17 bases sitting between them. The CDR3 totals 16 residues. This chain's CDR3 is CASSPARDTGSYEQYF. The CDR3 region has the DNA TGTGCCAGCAGTCCCGCCCGGGACACCGGCTCCTACGAGCAGTACTTC.

The chain combines TRBV6-5 with TRBJ1-2; no clear D gene. Trimming left V 10 bases short and J 10 bases short, with 22 bases between. Germline V gene sequence: CDR1 MNHEY, CDR2 SVGAGI. This CDR3 has 13 amino acids. The CDR3 DNA follows: TGTGCCACCCGGGAGGTGGGAATAGAAGACTACACCTTC. Amino acid sequence: CATREVGIEDYTF.

The chain recombines TRBV5-6 with TRBJ1-4, with 8 positions matching TRBD1. V lost 5 bases and J lost 1; bases outside the gene matches: 10. The CDR3 runs to 17 residues. The germline CDR1 and CDR2 sequences are SGHDT and YYEEEE. The CDR3 loop is CASSYLRTGQTNEKLFF. The CDR3 nucleotides read TGTGCCAGCAGTTACCTGCGGACAGGGCAAACTAATGAAAAACTGTTTTTT.

J is TRBJ1-5 and V is TRBV18, with 7 nucleotides matching TRBD1. Germline V gene lookup returns CDR1 KGHSH and CDR2 LQKENI. The trim removed 3 bases at V and 6 bases at J, leaving 8 bases unmatched. The CDR3 is made up of 15 amino acids. The CDR3 is CASSPAGQFGQPQHF. DNA of the CDR3: TGTGCCAGCTCACCCGCGGGACAGTTCGGTCAGCCCCAGCATTTT.

The J gene is TRBJ2-5, the V gene TRBV28; TRBD2 aligns across 7 bases. Germline V gene data show CDR1 as MDHEN and CDR2 as SYDVKM. This CDR3 contains 14 residues. Trimming removed 6 bases from V and 4 bases from J; junction bases left unmatched: 8. The CDR3 sequence is CASRAPRGGETQYF. The CDR3 region has the DNA TGTGCCAGCAGGGCCCCGCGCGGGGGAGAGACCCAGTACTTC.

V is TRBV29-1 and J is TRBJ1-1; no firm D call. CDR3 length: 14 residues. V was clipped by 7 bases and J by 1 base, with 16 bases between them. Germline V gives CDR1 SQVTM, CDR2 ANQGSEA. The CDR3 sequence: CSGRHAIQNTEAFF. CDR3 bases: TGCAGCGGTCGACACGCTATTCAGAACACTGAAGCTTTCTTT.

The CDR3 nucleotides are TGTGCCAGCAGTTCCCAACAGGGCTCCTATGGCTACACCTTC. Translating it yields CASSSQQGSYGYTF. V gene TRBV28 combines with J gene TRBJ1-2; D might be TRBD1 (6 bases). Germline V lookup: CDR1 MDHEN, CDR2 SYDVKM. This CDR3 has 14 residues. V lost 4 bases and J lost 4, with 13 bases in between.

The rearrangement uses TRBV28 and TRBJ1-2; TRBD1 matches 7 bases. Germline V lookup: CDR1 MDHEN, CDR2 SYDVKM. The CDR3 has 11 residues. Losses at the gene ends were 8 bases for V and 7 bases for J; bases not matched to a gene: 4. The CDR3 spells CASDTGAGYTF. In DNA, the CDR3 is TGTGCCAGCGACACAGGGGCTGGCTACACCTTC.

The V and J genes are TRBV28 and TRBJ2-7, with D possibly TRBD2 on 5 matching bases. V lost 3 bases and J 5 bases, leaving 17 bases between the germline ends. This CDR3 has 15 amino acids. The germline V gene encodes CDR1 MDHEN and CDR2 SYDVKM. The CDR3 DNA reads as TGTGCCAGCAGTTTCCTCGCCCTAGCTGGCGACGAGCAGTACTTC. This translates into CASSFLALAGDEQYF. Full variable domain (missing parts from reference TRBV28 and TRBJ2-7): DVKVTQSSRYLVKRTGEKVFLECVQDMDHENMFWYRQDPGLGLRLIYFSYDVKMKEKGDIPEGYSVSREKKERFSLILESASTNQTSMYLCASSFLALAGDEQYFGPGTRLTVT.